These T cell receptor beta chains were read from a single sample in a study of regulatory T cells in long-lasting Graves disease. TCRdb re-called the multiplex PCR reads with MiXCR, one entry per CDR3 protein. The sample lists approximately 470,000 distinct CDR3 sequences, 15% to 20% seen once, with 10% to 15% in the top ten. A further study also used this sample, focusing on T cells in Graves' hyperthyroidism and ophthalmopathy.

Sequencing used peripheral blood mononuclear cells (PBMCs), obtained at new diagnosis, from a patient treated with antithyroid drugs. These receptors originate from a man between 35 and 55 years old with Graves disease. CDR3s include the opening cysteine and the closing phenylalanine or tryptophan. The D gene is left open where the match is weak. Clone size appears in some rows only: once, few, many, or a class for an expanded clone.

CDR3	DNA	size	J	V	D
CASSQEPGFSGELFF	TGCGCCAGCAGCCAAGAACCAGGGTTTTCCGGGGAGCTGTTTTTT	-	TRBJ2-2	TRBV4-1	-
CASTPRGISEAFF	TGTGCCAGTACTCCAAGGGGCATTTCTGAAGCTTTCTTT	-	TRBJ1-1	TRBV19	-
CASSLGNDYGYTF	TGTGCCAGCAGCTTAGGCAACGACTATGGCTACACCTTC	few	TRBJ1-2	TRBV7-9	-
CASSARAGSNQPQHF	TGTGCCAGCAGTGCGAGGGCGGGGAGCAATCAGCCCCAGCATTTT	many	TRBJ1-5	TRBV28	-
CASSLGIAATDTQYF	TGTGCCAGCAGCTTAGGTATCGCGGCTACAGATACGCAGTATTTT	many	TRBJ2-3	TRBV7-9	-
CASSSGTSGRAKETQYF	TGTGCCAGCAGTTCAGGGACTAGCGGGAGGGCCAAAGAGACCCAGTACTTC	many	TRBJ2-5	TRBV12-3/TRBV12-4	TRBD2
CASSEPGATQYF	TGCGCCAGCAGTGAGCCAGGGGCCACGCAGTATTTT	-	TRBJ2-3	TRBV10-1	-
CASSFPGASGTYNEQFF	TGTGCCAGCAGTTTCCCGGGGGCTAGCGGTACCTACAATGAGCAGTTCTTC	many	TRBJ2-1	TRBV28	-
CTSSATGGGNEQSF	TGTACCAGCAGCGCAACAGGTGGTGGGAATGAGCAGTCCTTC	once	TRBJ2-1	TRBV7-2	-
CASSPRGGREAFF	TGTGCCAGCAGTCCCCGTGGGGGGAGGGAAGCTTTCTTT	few	TRBJ1-1	TRBV6-2/TRBV6-3	-
CSAPRGSGAYEQYF	TGCAGTGCCCCCCGAGGGAGCGGGGCCTACGAGCAGTACTTC	-	TRBJ2-7	TRBV20-1	TRBD2
CATLPGLASTDTQYF	TGTGCCACCTTGCCGGGACTGGCTAGCACAGATACGCAGTATTTT	once	TRBJ2-3	TRBV19	-
CATSQGASQPQHF	TGTGCCACTTCACAGGGGGCTAGTCAGCCCCAGCATTTT	-	TRBJ1-5	TRBV6-2/TRBV6-3	TRBD1
CSAITRLAPEISYNEQFF	TGCAGTGCTATCACGAGACTAGCGCCAGAAATCTCCTACAATGAGCAGTTCTTC	many	TRBJ2-1	TRBV20-1	TRBD2
CASSLMAQNQPQHF	TGTGCCAGCAGTTTGATGGCACAAAATCAGCCCCAGCATTTT	many	TRBJ1-5	TRBV12-3/TRBV12-4	-
CSAPRADSWGQPQHF	TGCAGTGCCCCAAGGGCAGATTCGTGGGGTCAGCCCCAGCATTTT	few	TRBJ1-5	TRBV20-1	-
CAWSWGQGDQPQHF	TGTGCCTGGAGCTGGGGGCAGGGAGATCAGCCCCAGCATTTT	few	TRBJ1-5	TRBV30	-
CASMGGKLFF	TGTGCCAGCATGGGTGGAAAACTGTTTTTT	-	TRBJ1-4	TRBV2	-
CSVSRLAGEHEQYF	TGCAGCGTTTCCCGACTAGCGGGAGAACACGAGCAGTACTTC	many	TRBJ2-7	TRBV29-1	TRBD2
CASSLAGTGGRETQYF	TGTGCCAGCAGTTTGGCCGGGACAGGGGGCAGAGAGACCCAGTACTTC	many	TRBJ2-5	TRBV6-9	TRBD1
CASSLVRIDYEQYF	TGTGCCAGCAGCTTGGTCCGGATAGACTACGAGCAGTACTTC	many	TRBJ2-7	TRBV5-5	-
CASSFTGHDNEQFF	TGTGCCAGCAGCTTTACCGGACACGACAATGAGCAGTTCTTC	many	TRBJ2-1	TRBV7-9	-
CASSTLAGGNTGELFF	TGCGCCAGCAGCACACTAGCGGGAGGGAACACCGGGGAGCTGTTTTTT	few	TRBJ2-2	TRBV5-1	TRBD2
CASTPAQGAADTQYF	TGTGCCAGCACCCCTGCCCAGGGGGCTGCAGATACGCAGTATTTT	many	TRBJ2-3	TRBV28	TRBD1
CASSLGLGGDTQYF	TGTGCCAGCAGCTTGGGGCTGGGTGGAGATACGCAGTATTTT	many	TRBJ2-3	TRBV5-1	-
CSAPRTGGHEQFF	TGCAGTGCCCCCCGGACAGGGGGCCATGAGCAGTTCTTC	few	TRBJ2-1	TRBV20-1	TRBD1
CSVGRTENYEQYF	TGCAGCGTTGGAAGGACGGAAAACTACGAGCAGTACTTC	few	TRBJ2-7	TRBV29-1	-
CASSLGVGLAALTDTQYF	TGTGCCAGCAGTTTAGGGGTGGGACTAGCGGCCCTCACAGATACGCAGTATTTT	-	TRBJ2-3	TRBV12-3/TRBV12-4	TRBD2
CASRQGTGELFF	TGCGCCAGCCGACAAGGGACCGGGGAGCTGTTTTTT	many	TRBJ2-2	TRBV10-1	-
CASSLGSESSYNEQFF	TGTGCCAGCAGCTTAGGTAGCGAAAGCTCCTACAATGAGCAGTTCTTC	many	TRBJ2-1	TRBV7-2	-
CASSRYPGQSAYTF	TGTGCCAGCAGTCGATATCCGGGACAGTCCGCCTACACCTTC	-	TRBJ1-2	TRBV7-9	TRBD1
CSVRVGGGNEQFF	TGCAGCGTGAGGGTGGGAGGGGGGAATGAGCAGTTCTTC	-	TRBJ2-1	TRBV29-1	-
CASSLDSGTSGQYF	TGCGCCAGCAGCTTGGATTCCGGGACTAGCGGGCAGTACTTC	-	TRBJ2-7	TRBV5-1	TRBD2
CASSRTGPGETQYF	TGTGCCAGCTCCCGGACAGGCCCAGGAGAGACCCAGTACTTC	few	TRBJ2-5	TRBV18	TRBD1
CASQDSYSPLHF	TGTGCCAGCCAGGACAGTTATTCACCCCTCCACTTT	many	TRBJ1-6	TRBV3-1	-
CASSLLETQYF	TGTGCCAGCAGTTTATTGGAGACCCAGTACTTC	many	TRBJ2-5	TRBV12-3/TRBV12-4	-
CASSFQGGNSSYPLLQNTGELFF	TGTGCCAGCAGTTTCCAAGGCGGGAACTCCTCTTACCCCCTTCTCCAGAACACCGGGGAGCTGTTTTTT	many	TRBJ2-2	TRBV28	-
CSARDRTSGNEQYF	TGCAGTGCTAGAGACCGGACTAGCGGGAACGAGCAGTACTTC	-	TRBJ2-7	TRBV20-1	TRBD2
CASSTSRDWRQETQYF	TGTGCCAGTAGTACCTCCCGGGACTGGAGACAAGAGACCCAGTACTTC	once	TRBJ2-5	TRBV19	-
CAWSLGVNQPQHF	TGTGCCTGGAGTCTAGGGGTTAATCAGCCCCAGCATTTT	many	TRBJ1-5	TRBV30	-
CASSFSTTNTEAFF	TGTGCCAGCAGTTTTTCGACAACAAACACTGAAGCTTTCTTT	many	TRBJ1-1	TRBV28	-
CASSSGLAGGPRSYNEQFF	TGTGCCAGCAGCTCCGGACTAGCGGGAGGCCCTCGCTCCTACAATGAGCAGTTCTTC	many	TRBJ2-1	TRBV7-9	TRBD2
CSARLPRDSSHEQYF	TGCAGTGCTAGATTGCCCCGGGACTCCTCCCACGAGCAGTACTTC	many	TRBJ2-7	TRBV20-1	-
CASSSTSGKMETQYF	TGTGCCAGCAGCTCGACTAGCGGGAAGATGGAGACCCAGTACTTC	-	TRBJ2-5	TRBV12-3/TRBV12-4	TRBD2
CASSPLAGGSYNEQFF	TGTGCCAGCAGCCCACTAGCGGGAGGGTCCTACAATGAGCAGTTCTTC	many	TRBJ2-1	TRBV6-1	TRBD2
CASTLRGQGAGEQYF	TGTGCCAGCACTCTAAGGGGGCAGGGGGCGGGGGAGCAGTACTTC	few	TRBJ2-7	TRBV2	TRBD1
CASRLESYGYTF	TGTGCCAGCAGACTCGAGAGCTATGGCTACACCTTC	few	TRBJ1-2	TRBV28	-
CASSPLAGLAYNEQFF	TGTGCCAGCTCACCACTGGCGGGGTTGGCCTACAATGAGCAGTTCTTC	many	TRBJ2-1	TRBV18	-
CASRPGAQGKNIQYF	TGTGCCAGCAGGCCAGGGGCCCAAGGCAAAAACATTCAGTACTTC	few	TRBJ2-4	TRBV6-2/TRBV6-3	-
CASSLFQGQGNQPQHF	TGTGCCAGCAGCTTGTTTCAGGGACAGGGCAATCAGCCCCAGCATTTT	-	TRBJ1-5	TRBV5-5	TRBD1
CASRLADNTGELFF	TGTGCCAGCCGACTAGCGGATAACACCGGGGAGCTGTTTTTT	few	TRBJ2-2	TRBV6-1	TRBD2
CSSGTSGSHEQFF	TGCAGTTCTGGGACTAGCGGGAGTCATGAGCAGTTCTTC	-	TRBJ2-1	TRBV20-1	TRBD2
CASSFGTGVEKLFF	TGTGCCAGCAGCTTCGGGACAGGGGTTGAAAAACTGTTTTTT	many	TRBJ1-4	TRBV5-5	TRBD1
CASSLGGYAYEQYF	TGCGCCAGCAGCTTGGGCGGCTACGCCTACGAGCAGTACTTC	-	TRBJ2-7	TRBV5-1	-
CARSYGQANYGYTF	TGCGCCAGGAGCTACGGACAGGCCAACTATGGCTACACCTTC	few	TRBJ1-2	TRBV5-1	TRBD1
CASSVGGEETQYF	TGTGCCAGCAGCGTAGGGGGGGAGGAGACCCAGTACTTC	many	TRBJ2-5	TRBV9	-
CASSPLAGEQFF	TGTGCCAGCAGCCCGTTAGCCGGGGAGCAGTTCTTC	many	TRBJ2-1	TRBV3-1	-